The sequence of this TCR beta chain was determined in a study of OX40 agonist ivuxolimab in advanced cancers. Study details: Patients assigned to dose escalation were diagnosed with hepatocellular carcinoma, melanoma, renal cell or head and neck cancer.

A remark on this clone: Its cognate antigen is unknown.

The study, taken as a whole, reports: Among the lowest levels of clonal expansion were found in partial responders at 0.1-3.0 mg/kg.

Assay: immunoSEQ multiplex PCR; the TCRdb copy retains only in-frame clones and omits some. The data show more than 55,000 clones, with more than 65% seen just once and roughly a tenth held by the top ten. The TCR comes from an adult with an advanced solid tumor such as melanoma, head and neck, liver or kidney cancer. This specimen consisted of CD4+ or CD8+ T cells sorted from blood, obtained in a trial of the OX40 agonist ivuxolimab.

CDR3 in amino acids: CASIPGGVTEAFF. CDR3 in DNA: TGTGCCAGCATCCCGGGGGGAGTCACTGAAGCTTTCTTT. The gene calls are TRBV6-5 and TRBJ1-1; D is possibly TRBD1 (5 bases). V dropped 7 bases and J dropped 4 bases, with 13 bases sitting between them. The CDR3 length is 13 residues. From germline, CDR1 is MNHEY and CDR2 SVGAGI.